One sample yielded the 8 T cell receptor beta chains listed below, sequenced in a study of CD8 T cells in ankylosing spondylitis (dated by TCRdb to about 2017). No antigens are known for them. What the study reported, not specific to this receptor: Blood from ankylosing spondylitis patients appeared to be characterized by a TCR beta motif made up of several highly homologous amino acid variants.

The library was obtained by 5' RACE. Sequenced using an Illumina HiSeq 2500. The public reads were run again by TCRdb, first through fastp at Q25 and then through MiXCR, and only productive beta chains were kept. Each record represents a unique CDR3 protein, reported with the most common genes and DNA among its rows. For this sample the table gives some 840,000 distinct CDR3 sequences, of which about 11% were detected only once. The ten largest clones capture 0.51% of the sample. The sequenced material came from blood, either unsorted or a sorted T cell fraction (not recorded which). The receptors shown here come from a male donor with ankylosing spondylitis.

This clonotype was counted only a few times. The gene calls are TRBV12-3 or TRBV12-4 and TRBJ1-1, with 7 positions matching TRBD1. This CDR3 is 17 amino acids long. V lost 0 bases, J lost 5 bases, and 12 bases stayed unmatched. Written as DNA, the CDR3 is TGTGCCAGCAGTTTAGCGTTGGCAGGGGGGTTTTCTACTGAAGCTTTCTTT. It yields the protein CASSLALAGGFSTEAFF.

This clonotype was observed a few times. The J gene is TRBJ1-1, the V gene TRBV28; weak D call: TRBD1 (5 bases). The germline V gene has CDR1 MDHEN and CDR2 SYDVKM. The CDR3 covers 14 residues. V gave up 8 bases and J gave up 2 bases, with 15 bases separating them. The CDR3 is CASGATETNTEAFF. In DNA form, the CDR3 reads TGTGCCAGCGGCGCGACAGAAACCAACACTGAAGCTTTCTTT.

J is TRBJ2-1 and V is TRBV28; 11 nucleotides align to TRBD1. Germline CDR1 reads MDHEN; CDR2 reads SYDVKM. This CDR3 has 16 amino acids. J lost 3 bases, V lost 5 bases, and 6 bases had no gene match. This chain's CDR3 is CASSARGTGGYNEQFF. The CDR3 DNA reads as TGTGCCAGCAGTGCTCGCGGGACAGGGGGCTACAATGAGCAGTTCTTC. The complete variable domain, with remaining parts taken from reference TRBV28 and TRBJ2-1, reads DVKVTQSSRYLVKRTGEKVFLECVQDMDHENMFWYRQDPGLGLRLIYFSYDVKMKEKGDIPEGYSVSREKKERFSLILESASTNQTSMYLCASSARGTGGYNEQFFGPGTRLTVL.

This clonotype was found a few times. CDR3 DNA: TGTGCCAGCAGCCGAGGGACAAACGCGAACACCGGGGAGCTGTTTTTT. Translating it yields CASSRGTNANTGELFF. The rearrangement links TRBV7-3 to TRBJ2-2, with D perhaps matching TRBD1 (6 bases). The V gene's germline CDR1 is SGHTA and CDR2 FQGTGA. This CDR3 region has 16 residues. Trimming shortened V by 5 bases and J by 0 bases, and 13 bases separated the two germline ends.

This clonotype was seen at least ten times. The rearrangement joins TRBV20-1 to TRBJ1-5; D unresolved. Germline V lookup: CDR1 DFQATT, CDR2 SNEGSKA (reference sequence). Trimming removed 3 bases from V and 1 base from J, with 4 bases in between. This CDR3 region has 12 residues. The CDR3: CSARGSNQPQHF. The CDR3 DNA is TGCAGTGCTAGGGGGAGCAATCAGCCCCAGCATTTT.

V and J are TRBV4-1 and TRBJ2-1; D call uncertain. V was pared by 4 bases and J by 8 bases, with 12 bases between. The germline gives CDR1 MGHRA, CDR2 YSYEKL. The CDR3 extends over 13 amino acids. CDR3 in DNA: TGCGCCAGCAGCCCAAGCCCTCGGGATGAGCAGTTCTTC. Translation: CASSPSPRDEQFF.

This clonotype was detected only a few times. This chain uses TRBV6-1 with TRBJ2-6; TRBD2 matches at 12 bases. The V and J ends lost 4 bases and 2 bases, in that order; junction bases with no gene match: 6. Germline CDR1 reads MNHNS; CDR2 reads SASEGT. CDR3 length: 18 residues. The DNA of the CDR3 is TGTGCCAGCAGTGCTCTACTAGCGGGAGGCACTGGGGCCAACGTCCTGACTTTC. Translating gives CASSALLAGGTGANVLTF.

This clonotype was seen at least ten times. The chain uses TRBV7-8 and TRBJ2-7; D is unresolved. Germline CDR1 is SGHVS and CDR2 is FQNEAQ. The length of the CDR3 is 17 residues. Trimming took 2 bases from V and 1 from J, leaving 18 bases between them. CDR3 sequence: CASSLLPWTSGSYEQYF. The CDR3, as DNA: TGTGCCAGCAGCTTACTCCCTTGGACGTCGGGTTCCTACGAGCAGTACTTC.